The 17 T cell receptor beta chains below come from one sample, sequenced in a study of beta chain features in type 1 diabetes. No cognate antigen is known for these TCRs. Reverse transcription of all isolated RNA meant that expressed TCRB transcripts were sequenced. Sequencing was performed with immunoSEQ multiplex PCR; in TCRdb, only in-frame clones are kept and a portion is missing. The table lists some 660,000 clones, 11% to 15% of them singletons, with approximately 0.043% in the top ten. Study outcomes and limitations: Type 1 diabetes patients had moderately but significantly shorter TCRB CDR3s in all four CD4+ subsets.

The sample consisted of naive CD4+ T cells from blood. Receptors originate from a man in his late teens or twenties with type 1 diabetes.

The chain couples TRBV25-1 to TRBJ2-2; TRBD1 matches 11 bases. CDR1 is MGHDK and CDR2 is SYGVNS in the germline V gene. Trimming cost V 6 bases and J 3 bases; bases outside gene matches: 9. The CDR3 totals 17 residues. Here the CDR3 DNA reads TGTGCCAGCAGGCGGACAGGGGGCTTAAAGGACACCGGGGAGCTGTTTTTT. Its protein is CASRRTGGLKDTGELFF.

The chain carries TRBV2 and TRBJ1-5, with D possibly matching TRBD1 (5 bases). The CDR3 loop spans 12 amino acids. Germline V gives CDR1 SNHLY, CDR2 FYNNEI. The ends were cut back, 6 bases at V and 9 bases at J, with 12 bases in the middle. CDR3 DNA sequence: TGTGCCAGCAGCAGGGAGGAGAGGCCCCAGCATTTT. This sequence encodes CASSREERPQHF.

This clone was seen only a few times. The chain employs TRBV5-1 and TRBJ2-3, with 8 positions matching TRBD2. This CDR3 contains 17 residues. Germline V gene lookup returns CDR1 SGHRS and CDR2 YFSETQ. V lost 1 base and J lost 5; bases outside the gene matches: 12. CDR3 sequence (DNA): TGCGCCAGCAGCTTGAGTCCTTGGGTAGCGGGAAAAGATACGCAGTATTTT. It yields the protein CASSLSPWVAGKDTQYF. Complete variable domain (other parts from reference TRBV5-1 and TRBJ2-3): KAGVTQTPRYLIKTRGQQVTLSCSPISGHRSVSWYQQTPGQGLQFLFEYFSETQRNKGNFPGRFSGRQFSNSRSEMNVSTLELGDSALYLCASSLSPWVAGKDTQYFGPGTRLTVL.

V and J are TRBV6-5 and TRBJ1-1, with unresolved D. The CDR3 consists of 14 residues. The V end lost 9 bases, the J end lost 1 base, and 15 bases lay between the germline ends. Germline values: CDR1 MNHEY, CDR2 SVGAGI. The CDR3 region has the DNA TGTGCCAGTCAGTTAGACCGGGGGAACACTGAAGCTTTCTTT. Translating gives CASQLDRGNTEAFF.

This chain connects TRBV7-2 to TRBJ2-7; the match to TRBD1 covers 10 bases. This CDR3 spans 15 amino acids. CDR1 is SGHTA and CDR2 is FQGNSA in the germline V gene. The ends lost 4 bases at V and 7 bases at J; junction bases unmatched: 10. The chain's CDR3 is CASSSQTGGHEEQYF. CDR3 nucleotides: TGTGCCAGCAGCTCGCAGACAGGGGGCCACGAGGAGCAGTACTTC.

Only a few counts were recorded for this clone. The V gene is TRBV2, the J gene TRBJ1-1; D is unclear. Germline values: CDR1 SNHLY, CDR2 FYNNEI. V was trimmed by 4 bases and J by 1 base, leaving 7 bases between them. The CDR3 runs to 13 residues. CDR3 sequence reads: CASSGPANTEAFF. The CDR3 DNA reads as TGTGCCAGCAGTGGTCCCGCGAACACTGAAGCTTTCTTT.

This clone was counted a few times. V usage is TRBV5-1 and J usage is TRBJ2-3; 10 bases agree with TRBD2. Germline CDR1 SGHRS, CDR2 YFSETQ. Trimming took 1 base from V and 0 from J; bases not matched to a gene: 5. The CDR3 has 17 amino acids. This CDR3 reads CASSLYGLADSTDTQYF. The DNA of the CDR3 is TGCGCCAGCAGCTTGTATGGACTAGCGGATAGCACAGATACGCAGTATTTT.

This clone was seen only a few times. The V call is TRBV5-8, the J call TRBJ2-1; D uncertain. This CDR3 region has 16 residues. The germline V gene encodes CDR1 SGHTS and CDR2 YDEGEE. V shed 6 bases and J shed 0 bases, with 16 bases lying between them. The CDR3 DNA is TGTGCCAGCAACCAGGACGGCCACCGCTCCTACAATGAGCAGTTCTTC. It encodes CASNQDGHRSYNEQFF. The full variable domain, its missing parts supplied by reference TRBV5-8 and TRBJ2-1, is EAGVTQSPTHLIKTRGQQATLRCSPISGHTSVYWYQQALGLGLQFLLWYDEGEERNRGNFPPRFSGRQFPNYSSELNVNALELEDSALYLCASNQDGHRSYNEQFFGPGTRLTVL.

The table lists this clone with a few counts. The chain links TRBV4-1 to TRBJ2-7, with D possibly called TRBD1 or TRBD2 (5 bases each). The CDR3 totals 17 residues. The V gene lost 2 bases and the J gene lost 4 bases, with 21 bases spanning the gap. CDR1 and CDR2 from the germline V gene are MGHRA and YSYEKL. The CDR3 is CASSQPWKGRSRYEQYF. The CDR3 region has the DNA TGCGCCAGCAGCCAACCTTGGAAGGGACGATCGAGGTACGAGCAGTACTTC.

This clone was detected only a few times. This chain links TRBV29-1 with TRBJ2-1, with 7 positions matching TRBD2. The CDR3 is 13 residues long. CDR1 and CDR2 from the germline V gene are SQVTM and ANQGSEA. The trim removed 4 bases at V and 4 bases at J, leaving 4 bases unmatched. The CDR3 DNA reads TGCAGCGTTGCGTCTAGCGGATACAATGAGCAGTTCTTC. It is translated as CSVASSGYNEQFF.

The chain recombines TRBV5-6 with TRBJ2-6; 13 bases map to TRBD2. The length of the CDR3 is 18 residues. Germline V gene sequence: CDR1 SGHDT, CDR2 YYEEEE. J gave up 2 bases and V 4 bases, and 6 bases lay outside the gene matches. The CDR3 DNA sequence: TGTGCCAGCAGCCTCCTGGGACTAGCGGGAACTGGGGCCAACGTCCTGACTTTC. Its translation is CASSLLGLAGTGANVLTF.

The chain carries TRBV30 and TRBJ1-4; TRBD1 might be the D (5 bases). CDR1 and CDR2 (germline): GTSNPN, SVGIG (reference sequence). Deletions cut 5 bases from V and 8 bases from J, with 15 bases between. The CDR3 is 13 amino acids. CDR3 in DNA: TGTGCCTGGGCCCGGACCGGGGGGGAAAAACTGTTTTTT. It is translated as CAWARTGGEKLFF.

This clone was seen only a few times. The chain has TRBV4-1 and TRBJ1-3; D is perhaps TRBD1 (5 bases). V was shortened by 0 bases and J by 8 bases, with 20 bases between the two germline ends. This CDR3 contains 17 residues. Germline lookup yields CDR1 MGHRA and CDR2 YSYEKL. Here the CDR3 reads CASSQDQGYKGGDTIYF. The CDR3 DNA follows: TGCGCCAGCAGCCAAGATCAGGGCTATAAAGGAGGGGACACCATATATTTT.

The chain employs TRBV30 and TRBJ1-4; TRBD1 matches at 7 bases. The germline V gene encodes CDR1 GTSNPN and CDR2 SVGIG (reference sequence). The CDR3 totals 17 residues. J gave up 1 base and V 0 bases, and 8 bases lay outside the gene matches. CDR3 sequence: CAWSVRGGVGTNEKLFF. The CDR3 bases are TGTGCCTGGAGTGTTCGAGGGGGCGTGGGAACTAATGAAAAACTGTTTTTT.

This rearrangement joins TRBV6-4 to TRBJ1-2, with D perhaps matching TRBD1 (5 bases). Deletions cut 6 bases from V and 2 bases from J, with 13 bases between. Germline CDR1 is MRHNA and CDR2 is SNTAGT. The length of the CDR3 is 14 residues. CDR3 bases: TGTGCCAGCAGCCCACAGGAAACCAACTATGGCTACACCTTC. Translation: CASSPQETNYGYTF.

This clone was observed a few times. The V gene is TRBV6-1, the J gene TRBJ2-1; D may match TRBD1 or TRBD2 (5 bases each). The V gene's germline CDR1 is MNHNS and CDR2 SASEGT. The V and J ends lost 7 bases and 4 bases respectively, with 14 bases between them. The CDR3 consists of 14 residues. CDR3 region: CASILRGDYNEQFF. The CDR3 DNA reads TGTGCCAGCATCTTGAGGGGCGATTACAATGAGCAGTTCTTC.

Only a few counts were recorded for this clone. The CDR3 coding sequence is TGTGCCAGCAGCTTAAGCCATGGAGCAGATACGCAGTATTTT. Translated, it gives CASSLSHGADTQYF. This chain uses TRBV7-3 with TRBJ2-3; D gene ambiguous. The V end lost 1 base, the J end lost 4 bases, and 9 bases lay between the germline ends. CDR1 is SGHTA and CDR2 is FQGTGA in the germline V gene. The CDR3 covers 14 residues.